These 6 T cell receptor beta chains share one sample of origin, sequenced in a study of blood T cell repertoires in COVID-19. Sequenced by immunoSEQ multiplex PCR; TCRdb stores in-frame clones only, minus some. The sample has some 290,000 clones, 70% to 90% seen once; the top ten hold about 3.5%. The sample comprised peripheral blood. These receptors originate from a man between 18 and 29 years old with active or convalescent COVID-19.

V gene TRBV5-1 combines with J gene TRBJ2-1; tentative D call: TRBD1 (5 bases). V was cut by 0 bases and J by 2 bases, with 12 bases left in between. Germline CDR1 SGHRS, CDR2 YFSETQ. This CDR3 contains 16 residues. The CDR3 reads CASSLEAGWAYNEQFF. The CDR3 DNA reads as TGCGCCAGCAGCTTGGAGGCAGGGTGGGCCTACAATGAGCAGTTCTTC.

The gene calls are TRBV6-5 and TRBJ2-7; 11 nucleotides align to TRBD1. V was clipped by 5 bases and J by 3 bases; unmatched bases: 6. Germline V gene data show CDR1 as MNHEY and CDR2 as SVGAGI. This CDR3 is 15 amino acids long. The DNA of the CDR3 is TGTGCCAGCAGTCCCACCGGGACAGGGGGCTACGAGCAGTACTTC. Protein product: CASSPTGTGGYEQYF.

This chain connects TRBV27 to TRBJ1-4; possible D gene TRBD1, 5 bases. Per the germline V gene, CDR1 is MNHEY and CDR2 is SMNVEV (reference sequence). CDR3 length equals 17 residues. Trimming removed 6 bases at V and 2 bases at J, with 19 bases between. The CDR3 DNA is TGTGCCAGCAGCCTGGACTATAGGTGGGGCACTAATGAAAAACTGTTTTTT. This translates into CASSLDYRWGTNEKLFF.

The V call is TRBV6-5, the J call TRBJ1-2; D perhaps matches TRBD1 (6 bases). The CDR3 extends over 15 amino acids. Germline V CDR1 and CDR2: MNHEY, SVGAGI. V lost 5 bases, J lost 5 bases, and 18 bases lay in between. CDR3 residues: CASSPLTGPAYGYTF. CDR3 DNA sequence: TGTGCCAGCAGTCCCCTGACAGGCCCAGCGTATGGCTACACCTTC.

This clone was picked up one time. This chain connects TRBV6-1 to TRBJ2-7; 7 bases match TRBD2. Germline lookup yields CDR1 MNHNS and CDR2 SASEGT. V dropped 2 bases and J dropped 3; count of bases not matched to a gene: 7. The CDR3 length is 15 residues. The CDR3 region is CASSEKGGGGYEQYF. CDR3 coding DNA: TGTGCCAGCAGTGAAAAAGGTGGCGGGGGCTACGAGCAGTACTTC.

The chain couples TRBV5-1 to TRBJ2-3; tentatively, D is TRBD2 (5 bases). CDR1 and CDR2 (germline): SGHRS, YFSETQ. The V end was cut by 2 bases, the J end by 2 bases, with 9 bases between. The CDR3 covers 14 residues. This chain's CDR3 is CASSFGLVTDTQYF. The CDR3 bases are TGCGCCAGCAGCTTTGGACTTGTCACAGATACGCAGTATTTT.